This T cell receptor (beta chain) was sequenced in a study of T cell responses to AZD1222 COVID-19 vaccine. Findings and caveats of the study: Breadth and depth of Spike-specific TCRs rose after two AZD1222 doses. Repertoire sampling was restricted to post-peak T cell response timepoints.

With respect to this clone: Its antigen is unknown.

Germline V gene data show CDR1 as SGDLS and CDR2 as YYNGEE. The CDR3 is 15 amino acids. Trimming took off 0 bases at V and 2 bases at J, with 9 bases between the two ends. This table comes from immunoSEQ multiplex PCR, and its TCRdb copy is limited to in-frame clones, with some not included. The sample consists of about 180,000 clones, about nine tenths of them appearing once. V is TRBV9 and J is TRBJ1-3; D not certain. The material was peripheral blood, obtained 28 days after the second AZD1222 dose. This clonotype was obtained from an adult who received the AZD1222 COVID-19 vaccine. CDR3 in DNA: TGTGCCAGCAGCGTAGGAGGGTTACCTGGAAACACCATATATTTT. It codes for CASSVGGLPGNTIYF.